This TCR beta chain was found in a study of breast tumors, draining lymph nodes, adjacent tissues. Overall study findings and caveats: The data were judged consistent with most tumor T cells coming from lymph node and expanding in tumor. Tumor repertoires ranked between lymph nodes and nontumor tissue in diversity, with V and J gene preferences. Data only fit, rather than demonstrated, lymph node origin of most tumor T cells.

This clonotype showed up many times. The antigen is unknown. Breast cancer patients provided tissue from their axillary draining lymph nodes. V dropped 4 bases and J dropped 2 bases, with 19 bases sitting between them. CDR3 length equals 17 residues. The germline gives CDR1 SGHRS, CDR2 YFSETQ. TCRdb fed the multiplex PCR reads into MiXCR, producing one record per CDR3 protein. This table has approximately 300,000 distinct CDR3 sequences, over 30% appearing once. The source is a female donor with breast cancer. Some clones in this sample may be carry-over from other donors' samples. The sequencing sample was made of axillary lymph node tissue. J is TRBJ2-1 and V is TRBV5-1, with no clear D. The CDR3 loop reads CASSRSRPDRTYNEQFF. The CDR3 DNA reads as TGCGCCAGCAGCAGGAGTCGACCGGACCGCACCTACAATGAGCAGTTCTTC. The full variable domain, with the rest looked up from reference TRBV5-1 and TRBJ2-1, is KAGVTQTPRYLIKTRGQQVTLSCSPISGHRSVSWYQQTPGQGLQFLFEYFSETQRNKGNFPGRFSGRQFSNSRSEMNVSTLELGDSALYLCASSRSRPDRTYNEQFFGPGTRLTVL.